The T cell receptor (beta chain) under discussion was sequenced for a study of T-cell reconstitution after alpha-beta-depleted transplantation in children. This clonotype was found many times. What it binds is unknown. Trimming at V came to 0 bases and at J to 4 bases, leaving 7 bases not matched to a gene. Germline-derived CDR1 and CDR2 are SGHDT and YYEEEE. There are 17 residues in the CDR3. Preparing the TCRbeta library involved the use of unique molecular identifiers. TCRdb reprocessed the PCR reads with MiXCR, giving one entry per CDR3 protein. The sample holds approximately 130,000 distinct CDR3 sequences, approximately 8.7% seen once. General study results and limits: Newly made T cells mostly supplied T-cell counts and diversity one year after transplant. Several hundred graft clones that had expanded were reportedly the source of alpha-beta T cells about two months after transplant. Elevated TCRbeta diversity at day 60 was traced, in some patients, to surviving recipient T cells and thymic progenitors.

The chain has TRBV5-6 and TRBJ2-3; 11 bases match TRBD1. Sequences were derived from PBMCs, mostly from graft donor cells, sampled 180 days after TCRalphabeta/CD19-depleted stem cell transplant. The receptor comes from a girl under two years old who had a stem cell transplant for combined immunodeficiency, so the T cells may come from the graft donor. The CDR3 protein is CASSLGPGTGGADTQYF. CDR3 sequence (DNA): TGTGCCAGCAGCTTGGGCCCCGGGACAGGGGGAGCAGATACGCAGTATTTT.